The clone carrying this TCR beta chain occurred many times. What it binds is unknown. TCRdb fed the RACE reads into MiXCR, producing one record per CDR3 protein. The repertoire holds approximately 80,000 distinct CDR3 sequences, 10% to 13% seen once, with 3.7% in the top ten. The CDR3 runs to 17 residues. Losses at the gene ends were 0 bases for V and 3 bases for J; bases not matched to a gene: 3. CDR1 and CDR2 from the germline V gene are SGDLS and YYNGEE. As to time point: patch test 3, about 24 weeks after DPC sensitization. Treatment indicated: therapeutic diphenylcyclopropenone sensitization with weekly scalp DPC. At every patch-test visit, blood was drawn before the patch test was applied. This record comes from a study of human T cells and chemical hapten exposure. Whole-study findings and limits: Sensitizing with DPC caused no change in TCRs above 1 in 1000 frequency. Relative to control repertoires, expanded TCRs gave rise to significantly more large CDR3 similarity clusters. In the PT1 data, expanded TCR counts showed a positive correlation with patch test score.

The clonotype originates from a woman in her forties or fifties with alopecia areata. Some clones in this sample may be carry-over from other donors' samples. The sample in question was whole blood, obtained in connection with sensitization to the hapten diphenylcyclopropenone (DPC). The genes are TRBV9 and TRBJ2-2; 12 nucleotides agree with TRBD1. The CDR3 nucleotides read TGTGCCAGCAGCGTAGAAGGGACAGGGGGCTACACCGGGGAGCTGTTTTTT. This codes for CASSVEGTGGYTGELFF.